This TCR beta chain was captured by sequencing in a study of beta chain features in type 1 diabetes. Study overall: When patients were set against healthy donors, age, gender and cell yields were similar.

Sequencing targeted expressed TCRB transcripts, as all isolated RNA had been reverse transcribed. Sequencing used immunoSEQ multiplex PCR; TCRdb keeps in-frame clones, though not all of them. Of around 250,000 clones in the sample, approximately 25% are singletons; the top ten hold roughly 0.011%. About this clone: Its antigen is as yet unknown.

Germline values: CDR1 SGHTA, CDR2 FQGNSA. V lost 5 bases to trimming and J lost 2 bases; unmatched junction nucleotides: 12. The length of the CDR3 is 18 residues. Notes on the study in general: Moderate but significant shortening of TCRB CDR3s was recorded in all four CD4+ subsets from Type 1 diabetes patients.

The receptor's source is a woman aged 25 to 39 with type 1 diabetes. Input material: naive CD4+ T cells from blood. This chain connects TRBV7-2 to TRBJ2-7; 13 bases are a match to TRBD2. The CDR3 sequence is CASSPRTSGSGYTYEQYF. DNA of the CDR3: TGTGCCAGCAGCCCCCGGACTAGCGGGAGTGGTTACACCTACGAGCAGTACTTC. The whole variable domain, remainder taken from reference TRBV7-2 and TRBJ2-7, is GAGVSQSPSNKVTEKGKDVELRCDPISGHTALYWYRQSLGQGLEFLIYFQGNSAPDKSGLPSDRFSAERTGGSVSTLTIQRTQQEDSAVYLCASSPRTSGSGYTYEQYFGPGTRLTVT.